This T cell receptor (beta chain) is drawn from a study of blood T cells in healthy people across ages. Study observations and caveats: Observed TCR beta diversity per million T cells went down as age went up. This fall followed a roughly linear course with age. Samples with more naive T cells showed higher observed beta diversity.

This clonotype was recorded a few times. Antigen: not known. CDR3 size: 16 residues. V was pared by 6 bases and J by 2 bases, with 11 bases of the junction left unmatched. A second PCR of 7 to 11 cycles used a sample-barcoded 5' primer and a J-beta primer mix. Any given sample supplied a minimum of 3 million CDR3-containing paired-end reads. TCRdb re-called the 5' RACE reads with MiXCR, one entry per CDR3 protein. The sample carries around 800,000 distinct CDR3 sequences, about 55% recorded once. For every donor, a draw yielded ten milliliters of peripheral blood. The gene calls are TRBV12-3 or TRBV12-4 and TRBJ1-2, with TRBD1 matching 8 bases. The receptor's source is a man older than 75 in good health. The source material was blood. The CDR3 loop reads CASSPWDRLGNYGYTF. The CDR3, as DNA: TGTGCCAGCAGCCCCTGGGACAGGCTTGGCAACTATGGCTACACCTTC.